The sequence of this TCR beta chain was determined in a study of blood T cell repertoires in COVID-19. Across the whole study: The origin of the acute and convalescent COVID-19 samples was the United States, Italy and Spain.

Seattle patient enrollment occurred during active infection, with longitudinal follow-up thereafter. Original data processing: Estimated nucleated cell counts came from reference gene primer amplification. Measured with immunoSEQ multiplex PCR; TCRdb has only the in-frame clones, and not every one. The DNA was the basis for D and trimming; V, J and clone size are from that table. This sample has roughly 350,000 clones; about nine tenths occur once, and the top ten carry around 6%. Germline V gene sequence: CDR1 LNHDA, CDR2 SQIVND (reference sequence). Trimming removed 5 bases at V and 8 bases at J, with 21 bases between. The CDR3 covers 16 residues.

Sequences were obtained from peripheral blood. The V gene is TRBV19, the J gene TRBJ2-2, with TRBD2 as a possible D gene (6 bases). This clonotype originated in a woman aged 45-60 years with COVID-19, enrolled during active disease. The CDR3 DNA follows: TGTGCCAGTAGTGTCCGGGACTTACTGAGGGGTGGGGAGCTGTTTTTT. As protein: CASSVRDLLRGGELFF.